This TCR beta chain is from a study of CD8 T cells in Susac syndrome. Findings of the study overall: Maximal CD8+ clonal expansion in Susac was observed within TEMRA cells and among active patients.

Trimming cost V 1 base and J 6 bases, with 13 bases left between them. CDR1 is SGHTA and CDR2 is FQGNSA in the germline V gene. CDR3 length: 16 residues. Reverse transcription used 0.5 to 1 ug RNA and random hexamers. One entry per CDR3 protein results from TCRdb running MiXCR on the immunoSEQ multiplex PCR reads. In the table there are over 100,000 distinct CDR3 sequences, about 95% of which are singletons. In the case of this clonotype: Its cognate antigen is unknown.

This sequence originates from a human donor with Susac syndrome. Sequencing was done on a sample of CD8+ T cells from PBMCs. The chain carries TRBV7-2 and TRBJ1-6; D is perhaps TRBD1 (5 bases). DNA of the CDR3: TGTGCCAGCAGCTTAGGGGGGAACAAGTTTAATTCACCCCTCCACTTT. Translating it yields CASSLGGNKFNSPLHF.